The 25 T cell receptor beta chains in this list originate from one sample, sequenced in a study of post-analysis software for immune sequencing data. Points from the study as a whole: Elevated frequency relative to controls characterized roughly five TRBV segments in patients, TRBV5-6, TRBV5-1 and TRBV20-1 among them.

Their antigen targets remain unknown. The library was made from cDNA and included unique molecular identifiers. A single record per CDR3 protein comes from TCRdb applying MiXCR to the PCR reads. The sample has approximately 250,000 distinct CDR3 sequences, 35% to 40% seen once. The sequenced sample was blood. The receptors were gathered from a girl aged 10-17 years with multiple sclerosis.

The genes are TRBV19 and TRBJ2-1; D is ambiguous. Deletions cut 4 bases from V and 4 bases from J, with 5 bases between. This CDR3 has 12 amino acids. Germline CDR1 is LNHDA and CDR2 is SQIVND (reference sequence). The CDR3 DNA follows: TGTGCCAGTAGTAAGGAATACAATGAGCAGTTCTTC. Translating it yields CASSKEYNEQFF.

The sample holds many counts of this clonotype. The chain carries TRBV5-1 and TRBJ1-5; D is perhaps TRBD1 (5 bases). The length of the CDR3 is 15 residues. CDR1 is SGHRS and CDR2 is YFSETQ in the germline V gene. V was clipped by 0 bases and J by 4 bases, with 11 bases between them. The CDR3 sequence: CASSLATGVNQPQHF. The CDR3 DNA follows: TGCGCCAGCAGCTTGGCCACGGGGGTGAATCAGCCCCAGCATTTT.

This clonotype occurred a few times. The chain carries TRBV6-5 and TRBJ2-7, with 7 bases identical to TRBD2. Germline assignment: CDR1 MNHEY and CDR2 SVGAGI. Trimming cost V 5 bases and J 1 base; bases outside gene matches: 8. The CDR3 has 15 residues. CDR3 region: CASSPALGGSYEQYF. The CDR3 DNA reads TGTGCCAGCAGTCCCGCCCTCGGGGGGTCCTACGAGCAGTACTTC.

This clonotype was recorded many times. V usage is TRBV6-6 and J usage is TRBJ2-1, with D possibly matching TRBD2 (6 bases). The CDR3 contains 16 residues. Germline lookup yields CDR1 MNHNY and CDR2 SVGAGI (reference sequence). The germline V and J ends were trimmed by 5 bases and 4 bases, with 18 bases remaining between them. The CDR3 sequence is CASSEIAVWPYNEQFF. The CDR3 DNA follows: TGTGCCAGCAGTGAGATAGCGGTATGGCCGTACAATGAGCAGTTCTTC.

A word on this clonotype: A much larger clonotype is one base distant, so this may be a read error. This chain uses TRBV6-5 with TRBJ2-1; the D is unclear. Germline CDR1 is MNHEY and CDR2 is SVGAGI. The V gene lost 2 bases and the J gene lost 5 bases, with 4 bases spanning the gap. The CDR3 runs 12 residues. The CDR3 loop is CASSYVDNEQFF. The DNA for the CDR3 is TGTGCCAGCAGTTACGTGGACAATGAGCAGTTCTTC.

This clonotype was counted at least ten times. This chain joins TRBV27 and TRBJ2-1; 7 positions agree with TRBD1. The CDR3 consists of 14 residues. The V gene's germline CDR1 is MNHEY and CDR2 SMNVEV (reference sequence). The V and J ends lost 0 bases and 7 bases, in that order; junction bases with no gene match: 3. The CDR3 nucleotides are TGTGCCAGCAGTTTATCCAGACAGGGTAATGAGCAGTTCTTC. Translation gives CASSLSRQGNEQFF.

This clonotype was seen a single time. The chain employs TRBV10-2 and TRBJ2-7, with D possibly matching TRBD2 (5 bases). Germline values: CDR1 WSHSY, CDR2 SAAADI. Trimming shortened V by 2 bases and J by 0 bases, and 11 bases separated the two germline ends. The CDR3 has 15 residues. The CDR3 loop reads CASSEGWESSYEQYF. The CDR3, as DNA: TGCGCCAGCAGTGAGGGTTGGGAGAGCTCCTACGAGCAGTACTTC.

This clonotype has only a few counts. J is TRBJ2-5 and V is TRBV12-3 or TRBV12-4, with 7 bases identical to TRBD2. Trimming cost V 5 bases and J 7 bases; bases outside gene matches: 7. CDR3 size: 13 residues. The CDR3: CASSLGGIGTQYF. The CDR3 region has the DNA TGTGCCAGCAGTCTCGGGGGGATCGGGACCCAGTACTTC.

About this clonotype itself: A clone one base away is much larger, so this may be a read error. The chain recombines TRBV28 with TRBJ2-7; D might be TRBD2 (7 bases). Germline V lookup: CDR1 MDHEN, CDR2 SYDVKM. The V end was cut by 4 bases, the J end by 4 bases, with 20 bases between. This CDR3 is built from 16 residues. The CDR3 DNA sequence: TGTGCCAGCAGTTCCCTGGGGGCTGGCGGGGGTTACGAGCAGTACTTC. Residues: CASSSLGAGGGYEQYF.

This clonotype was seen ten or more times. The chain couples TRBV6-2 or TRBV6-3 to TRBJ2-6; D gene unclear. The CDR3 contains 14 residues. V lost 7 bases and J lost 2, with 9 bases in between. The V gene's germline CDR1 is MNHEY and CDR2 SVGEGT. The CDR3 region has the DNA TGTGCCAGCAAGTTATGGACTGGGGCCAACGTCCTGACTTTC. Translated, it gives CASKLWTGANVLTF.

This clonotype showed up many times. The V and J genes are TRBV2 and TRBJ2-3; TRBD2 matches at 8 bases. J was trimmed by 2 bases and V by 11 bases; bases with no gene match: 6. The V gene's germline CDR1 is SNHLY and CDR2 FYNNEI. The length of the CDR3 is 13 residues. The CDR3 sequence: CACSGGNTDTQYF. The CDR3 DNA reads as TGTGCCTGCTCGGGGGGGAACACAGATACGCAGTATTTT.

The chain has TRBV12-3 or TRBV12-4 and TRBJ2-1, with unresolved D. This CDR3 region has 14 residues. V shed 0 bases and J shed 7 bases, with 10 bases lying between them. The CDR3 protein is CASSLALNGNEQFF. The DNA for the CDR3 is TGTGCCAGCAGTTTAGCGCTCAACGGGAATGAGCAGTTCTTC.

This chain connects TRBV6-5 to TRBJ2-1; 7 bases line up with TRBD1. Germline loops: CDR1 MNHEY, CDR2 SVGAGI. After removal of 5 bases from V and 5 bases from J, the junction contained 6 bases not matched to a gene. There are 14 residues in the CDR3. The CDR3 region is CASSTDRNDNEQFF. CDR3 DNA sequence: TGTGCCAGCAGTACGGACAGGAACGACAATGAGCAGTTCTTC.

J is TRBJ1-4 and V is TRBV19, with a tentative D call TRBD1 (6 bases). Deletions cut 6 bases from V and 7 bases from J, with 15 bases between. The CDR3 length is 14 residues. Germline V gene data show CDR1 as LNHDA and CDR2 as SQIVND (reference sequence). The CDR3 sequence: CASRLQGWGEKLFF. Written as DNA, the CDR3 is TGTGCCAGTAGACTACAGGGATGGGGTGAAAAACTGTTTTTT. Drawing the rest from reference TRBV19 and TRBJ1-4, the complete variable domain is DGGITQSPKYLFRKEGQNVTLSCEQNLNHDAMYWYRQDPGQGLRLIYYSQIVNDFQKGDIAEGYSVSREKKESFPLTVTSAQKNPTAFYLCASRLQGWGEKLFFGSGTQLSVL.

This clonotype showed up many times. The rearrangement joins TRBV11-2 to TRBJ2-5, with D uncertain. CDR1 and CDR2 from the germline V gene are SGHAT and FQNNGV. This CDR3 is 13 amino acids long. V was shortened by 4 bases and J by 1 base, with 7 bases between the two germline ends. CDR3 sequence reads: CASSSHLQETQYF. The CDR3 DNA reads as TGTGCCAGCAGCTCCCACCTCCAAGAGACCCAGTACTTC.

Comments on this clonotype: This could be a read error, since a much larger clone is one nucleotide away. Written as DNA, the CDR3 is TGCGCCAGCAGCTCCGGTGGTACCGGGACTAGCGGGGGGAGCTCCTACAATGAGCAGTTCTTC. It is translated as CASSSGGTGTSGGSSYNEQFF. V and J are TRBV5-1 and TRBJ2-1; TRBD2 aligns across 15 bases. Per germline, CDR1 SGHRS and CDR2 YFSETQ. The CDR3 length is 21 residues. V lost 3 bases to trimming and J lost 0 bases; unmatched junction nucleotides: 13.

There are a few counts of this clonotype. CDR3 in amino acids: CASSSRQGNEQYF. For the CDR3, the DNA is TGTGCCAGCAGTAGTAGACAGGGTAACGAGCAGTACTTC. The chain joins TRBV6-6 to TRBJ2-4; 7 bases are shared with TRBD1. The better agreement between TRBJ2-7 and the DNA end casts doubt on the J call. CDR1 and CDR2 from the germline V gene are MNHNY and SVGAGI (reference sequence). The CDR3 loop spans 13 amino acids.

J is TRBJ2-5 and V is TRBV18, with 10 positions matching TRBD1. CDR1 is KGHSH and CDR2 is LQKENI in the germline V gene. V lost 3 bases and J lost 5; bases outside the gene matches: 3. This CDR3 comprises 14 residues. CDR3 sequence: CASSPRQGAETQYF. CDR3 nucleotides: TGTGCCAGCTCACCCCGACAGGGGGCTGAGACCCAGTACTTC. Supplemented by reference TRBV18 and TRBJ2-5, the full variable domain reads NAGVMQNPRHLVRRRGQEARLRCSPMKGHSHVYWYRQLPEEGLKFMVYLQKENIIDESGMPKERFSAEFPKEGPSILRIQQVVRGDSAAYFCASSPRQGAETQYFGPGTRLLVL.

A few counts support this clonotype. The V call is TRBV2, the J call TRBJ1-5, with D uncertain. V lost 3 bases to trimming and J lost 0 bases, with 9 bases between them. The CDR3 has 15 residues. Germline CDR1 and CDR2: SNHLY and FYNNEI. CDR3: CASSDTRTSNQPQHF. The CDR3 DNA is TGTGCCAGCAGTGATACAAGAACTAGCAATCAGCCCCAGCATTTT.

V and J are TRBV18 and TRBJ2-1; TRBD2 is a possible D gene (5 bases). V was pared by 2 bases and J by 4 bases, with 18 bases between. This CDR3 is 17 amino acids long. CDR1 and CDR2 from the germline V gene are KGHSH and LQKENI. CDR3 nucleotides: TGTGCCAGCTCACCATCGAGCCGGGGAAGTGGATACAATGAGCAGTTCTTC. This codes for CASSPSSRGSGYNEQFF.

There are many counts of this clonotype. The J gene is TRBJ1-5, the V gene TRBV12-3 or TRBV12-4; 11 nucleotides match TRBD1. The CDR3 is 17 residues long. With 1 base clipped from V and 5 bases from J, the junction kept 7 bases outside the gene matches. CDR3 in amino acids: CASSLDLWTGGHQPQHF. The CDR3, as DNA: TGTGCCAGCAGTTTAGATCTATGGACAGGGGGCCATCAGCCCCAGCATTTT.

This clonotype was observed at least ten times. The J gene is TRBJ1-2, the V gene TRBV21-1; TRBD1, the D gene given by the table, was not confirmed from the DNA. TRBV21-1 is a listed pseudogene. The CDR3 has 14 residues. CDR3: CASSRTGYPYGYTF. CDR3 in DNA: TGTGCCAGCAGCAGGACAGGGTACCCCTATGGCTACACCTTC.

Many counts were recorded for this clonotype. The CDR3 DNA reads as TGTGCCAGCAGTTCGGGACAGGGGCCGTACTATGGCTACACCTTC. As protein: CASSSGQGPYYGYTF. This rearrangement joins TRBV27 to TRBJ1-2; the match to TRBD1 covers 10 bases. This CDR3 contains 15 residues. Germline assignment: CDR1 MNHEY and CDR2 SMNVEV (reference sequence). Losses at the gene ends were 4 bases for V and 3 bases for J; bases not matched to a gene: 5.

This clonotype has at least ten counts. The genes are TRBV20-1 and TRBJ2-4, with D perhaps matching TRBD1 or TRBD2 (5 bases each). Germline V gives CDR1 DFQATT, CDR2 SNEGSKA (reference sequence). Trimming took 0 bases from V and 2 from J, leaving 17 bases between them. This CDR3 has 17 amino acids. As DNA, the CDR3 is TGCAGTGCTAGAGATGAGTTGGGGGTCCCAACCAAAAACATTCAGTACTTC. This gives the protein CSARDELGVPTKNIQYF.

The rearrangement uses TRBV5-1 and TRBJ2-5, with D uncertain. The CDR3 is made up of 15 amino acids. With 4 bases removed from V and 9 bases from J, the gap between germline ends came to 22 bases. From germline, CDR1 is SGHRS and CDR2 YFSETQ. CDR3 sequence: CASSPNTRSTPAQYF. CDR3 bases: TGCGCCAGCAGCCCCAATACGCGATCCACCCCGGCCCAGTACTTC.